This T cell receptor beta chain was identified during a study of a mutant IDH1 vaccine in newly diagnosed glioma. Study details: Vaccination was launched 4-6 weeks after radiotherapy alone, or with temozolomide cycles. It was radiotherapy, temozolomide, or both that patients received previously, with most receiving both. Findings of the study overall: Seemingly, pseudoprogression had no relation to changes in the top peripheral T cell clonotypes. Among patients, about 94% showed immune responses induced by the vaccine.

Clones were read by immunoSEQ multiplex PCR, and TCRdb kept only the in-frame ones, dropping some. The data show fewer than 55,000 clones, with around 86% seen just once and approximately 4.7% held by the top ten. Time point in this sample: week 35, safety follow-up. Vaccination used 300 ug of mutant IDH1 20-mer peptide per dose, with topical imiquimod. In regard to this clone: Its antigen is undetermined.

Germline V CDR1 and CDR2: SNHLY, FYNNEI. The length of the CDR3 is 13 residues. V dropped 8 bases and J dropped 5 bases, with 13 bases sitting between them. Specimen: PBMCs, collected from a glioma patient whose treatment included an IDH1 peptide vaccine. The rearrangement joins TRBV2 to TRBJ1-5; tentatively, D is TRBD1 (5 bases). This clonotype originated in a woman aged 40 to 50 with glioma. Some clones in this sample may be carry-over from other donors' samples. The CDR3 loop is CASLGGDHQPQHF. The CDR3 nucleotides are TGTGCCAGCTTAGGAGGGGATCATCAGCCCCAGCATTTT.